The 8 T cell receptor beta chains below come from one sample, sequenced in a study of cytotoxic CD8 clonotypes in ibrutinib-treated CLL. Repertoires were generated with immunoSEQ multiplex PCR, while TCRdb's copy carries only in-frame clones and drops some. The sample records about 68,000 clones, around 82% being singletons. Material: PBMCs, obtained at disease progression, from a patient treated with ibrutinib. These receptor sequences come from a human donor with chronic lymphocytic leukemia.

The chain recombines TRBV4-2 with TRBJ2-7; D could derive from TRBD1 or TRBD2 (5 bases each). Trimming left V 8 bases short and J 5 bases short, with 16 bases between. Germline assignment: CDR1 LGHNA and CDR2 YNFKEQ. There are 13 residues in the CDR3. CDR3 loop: CASGDRGWDEQYF. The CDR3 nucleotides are TGTGCCAGCGGGGACCGCGGGTGGGACGAGCAGTACTTC.

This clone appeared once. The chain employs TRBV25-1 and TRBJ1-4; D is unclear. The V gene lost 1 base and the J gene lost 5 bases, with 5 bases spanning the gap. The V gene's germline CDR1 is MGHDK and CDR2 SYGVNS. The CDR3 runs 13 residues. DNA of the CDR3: TGTGCCAGCAGTGAATTCTCGAATGAAAAACTGTTTTTT. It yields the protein CASSEFSNEKLFF.

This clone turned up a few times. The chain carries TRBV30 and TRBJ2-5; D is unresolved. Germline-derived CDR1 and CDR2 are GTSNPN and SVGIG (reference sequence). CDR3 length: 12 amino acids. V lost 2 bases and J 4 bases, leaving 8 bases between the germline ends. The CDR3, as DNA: TGTGCCTGGAGTCTTGACGGAGAGACCCAGTACTTC. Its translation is CAWSLDGETQYF.

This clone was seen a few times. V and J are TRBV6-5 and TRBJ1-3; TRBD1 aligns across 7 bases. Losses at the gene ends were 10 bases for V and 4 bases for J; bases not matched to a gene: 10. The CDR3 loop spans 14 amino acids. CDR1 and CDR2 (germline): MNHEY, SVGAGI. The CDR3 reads CATSPQTGGNTIYF. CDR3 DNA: TGTGCCACTAGTCCCCAGACAGGGGGAAACACCATATATTTT.

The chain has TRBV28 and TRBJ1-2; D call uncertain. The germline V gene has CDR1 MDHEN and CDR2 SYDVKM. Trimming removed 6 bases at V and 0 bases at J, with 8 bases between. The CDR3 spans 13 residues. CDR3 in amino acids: CASRNGANYGYTF. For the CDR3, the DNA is TGTGCCAGCAGAAACGGAGCTAACTATGGCTACACCTTC.

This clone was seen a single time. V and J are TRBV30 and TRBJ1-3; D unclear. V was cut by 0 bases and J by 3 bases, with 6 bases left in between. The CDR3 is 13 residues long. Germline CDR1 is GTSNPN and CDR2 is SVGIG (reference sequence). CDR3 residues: CAWSVRVGNTIYF. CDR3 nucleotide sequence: TGTGCCTGGAGTGTACGAGTTGGAAACACCATATATTTT. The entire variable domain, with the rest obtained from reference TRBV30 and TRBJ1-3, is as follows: SQTIHQWPATLVQPVGSPLSLECTVEGTSNPNLYWYRQAAGRGLQLLFYSVGIGQISSEVPQNLSASRPQDRQFILSSKKLLLSDSGFYLCAWSVRVGNTIYFGEGSWLTVV.

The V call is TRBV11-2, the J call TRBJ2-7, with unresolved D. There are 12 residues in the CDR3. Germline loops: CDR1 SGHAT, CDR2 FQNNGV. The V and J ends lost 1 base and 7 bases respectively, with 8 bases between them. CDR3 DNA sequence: TGTGCCAGCAGCTTAGCTGGGCAAGAGCAGTACTTC. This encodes CASSLAGQEQYF. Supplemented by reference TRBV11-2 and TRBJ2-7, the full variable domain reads EAGVAQSPRYKIIEKRQSVAFWCNPISGHATLYWYQQILGQGPKLLIQFQNNGVVDDSQLPKDRFSAERLKGVDSTLKIQPAKLEDSAVYLCASSLAGQEQYFGPGTRLTVT.

This CDR3 reads CASTGGQRLAKNIQYF. DNA for the CDR3: TGTGCCAGCACCGGGGGTCAGAGACTAGCCAAAAACATTCAGTACTTC. The V gene is TRBV7-2, the J gene TRBJ2-4; tentatively, D is TRBD2 (6 bases). Trimming took off 7 bases at V and 0 bases at J, with 16 bases between the two ends. CDR3 length equals 16 residues. Germline CDR1 SGHTA, CDR2 FQGNSA.